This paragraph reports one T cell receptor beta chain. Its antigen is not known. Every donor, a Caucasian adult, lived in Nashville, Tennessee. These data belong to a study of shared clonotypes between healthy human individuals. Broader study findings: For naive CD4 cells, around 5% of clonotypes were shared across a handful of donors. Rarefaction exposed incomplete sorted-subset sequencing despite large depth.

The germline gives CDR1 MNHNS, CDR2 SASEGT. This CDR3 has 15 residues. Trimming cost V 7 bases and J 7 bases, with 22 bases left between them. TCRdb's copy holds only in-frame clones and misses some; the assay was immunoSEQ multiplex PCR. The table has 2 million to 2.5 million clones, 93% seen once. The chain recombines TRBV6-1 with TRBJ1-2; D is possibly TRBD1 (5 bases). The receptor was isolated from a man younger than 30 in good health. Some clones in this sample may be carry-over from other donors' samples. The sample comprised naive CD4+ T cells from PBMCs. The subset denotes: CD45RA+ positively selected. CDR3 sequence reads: CASTESIGVAIGYTF. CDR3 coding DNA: TGTGCCAGCACGGAAAGCATAGGGGTGGCGATTGGCTACACCTTC.